This is a list of T cell receptor beta chains from one sample in a study of cytomegalovirus exposure and HLA in healthy donors. Clones were sequenced by immunoSEQ multiplex PCR, and TCRdb holds only the in-frame ones, with some missing. The sample lists under 200,000 clones, around 80% seen once, with over 4.5% in the top ten. Sequenced input: PBMCs. Receptors originate from a male donor in good health and CMV-seronegative. CDR3s include the opening cysteine and the closing phenylalanine or tryptophan. Fields, in order: J gene, D gene, V gene, clone size, CDR3 protein, CDR3 DNA. D genes are given only for firm matches. Clone sizes are given selectively: once, few, many, or a class where the clone is expanded.

>TRBJ2-7|TRBD2|TRBV19|-
CASSNRAGAYEQYF
TGTGCCAGTAGTAATCGGGCGGGGGCCTACGAGCAGTACTTC
>TRBJ1-6|-|TRBV9|few
CASSVGQFGSPLHF
TGTGCCAGCAGCGTAGGGCAGTTTGGTTCACCCCTCCACTTT
>TRBJ1-5|-|TRBV30|-
CAWGAGGANQPQHF
TGTGCCTGGGGAGCGGGGGGCGCGAATCAGCCCCAGCATTTT
>TRBJ1-2|TRBD1|TRBV28|-
CASSPTGAANYGYTF
TGTGCCAGCAGTCCCACAGGGGCCGCTAACTATGGCTACACCTTC
>TRBJ2-5|TRBD2|TRBV15|-
CATSRDRIAGVETQYF
TGTGCCACCAGCAGAGATCGGATAGCGGGAGTCGAGACCCAGTACTTC
>TRBJ1-1|-|TRBV9|-
CASSVSGTLTAEAFF
TGTGCCAGCAGCGTCTCCGGGACACTCACCGCTGAAGCTTTCTTT
>TRBJ1-2|-|TRBV5-1|-
CASSLVTQGGGYTF
TGCGCCAGCAGCTTGGTAACCCAGGGAGGTGGCTACACCTTC
>TRBJ1-1|-|TRBV5-5|-
CASSPLTRGTFF
TGTGCCAGCAGCCCGTTAACCCGAGGAACTTTCTTT
>TRBJ1-2|TRBD1|TRBV10-3|once
CAISRGTADYGYTF
TGTGCCATCAGCAGAGGGACAGCGGACTATGGCTACACCTTC
>TRBJ2-3|-|TRBV28|-
CASSSTGREDTQYF
TGTGCCAGCAGTTCGACAGGGCGGGAAGATACGCAGTATTTT
>TRBJ2-3|TRBD1|TRBV6-5|once
CASSYDRGDTDTQYF
TGTGCCAGCAGTTACGACAGGGGGGACACAGATACGCAGTATTTT
>TRBJ2-7|TRBD2|TRBV7-2|-
CASSRAVGGSEQYF
TGTGCCAGCAGCCGAGCGGTGGGGGGGTCCGAGCAGTACTTC
>TRBJ2-5|-|TRBV11-1|-
CASSWRGGETQYF
TGTGCCAGCAGCTGGAGGGGCGGTGAGACCCAGTACTTC
>TRBJ2-7|-|TRBV2|-
CASRGDTGISYEQYF
TGTGCCAGCAGGGGGGACACAGGGATCTCCTACGAGCAGTACTTC
>TRBJ1-1|TRBD1|TRBV18|-
CASSAQGAEVNTEAFF
TGTGCCAGCTCAGCACAGGGGGCGGAGGTGAACACTGAAGCTTTCTTT
>TRBJ1-5|-|TRBV6-1|-
CASSELGGSGQPQHF
TGTGCCAGCAGTGAATTAGGAGGGAGCGGTCAGCCCCAGCATTTT
>TRBJ2-5|-|TRBV4-2|-
CASRPGRGQGGETQYF
TGTGCCAGCAGACCGGGGCGTGGACAAGGGGGAGAGACCCAGTACTTC
>TRBJ1-1|TRBD1|TRBV4-2|-
CASSQDPDRANTEAFF
TGTGCCAGCAGCCAAGATCCGGACAGGGCGAACACTGAAGCTTTCTTT
>TRBJ2-7|-|TRBV5-5|-
CASSLVPLETYEQYF
TGTGCCAGCAGCTTGGTGCCCCTAGAGACCTACGAGCAGTACTTC
>TRBJ1-4|-|TRBV30|few
CAWSHETGLGGEKLFF
TGTGCCTGGAGCCACGAGACAGGCCTGGGAGGGGAAAAACTGTTTTTT
>TRBJ2-7|TRBD2|TRBV5-1|-
CASSLVGSSGGYQQYF
TGCGCCAGCAGCTTGGTAGGGTCTAGCGGGGGGTATCAGCAGTACTTC
>TRBJ2-2|TRBD1|TRBV5-4|few
CASSFDRAGELFF
TGTGCCAGCAGCTTCGACAGGGCCGGGGAGCTGTTTTTT
>TRBJ2-4|-|TRBV10-1|-
CASSPRRGGLAKNIQYF
TGCGCCAGCAGCCCGCGGAGGGGGGGGCTAGCCAAAAACATTCAGTACTTC
>TRBJ2-7|TRBD1|TRBV5-1|-
CASSLPGQGHEQYF
TGCGCCAGCAGCTTACCGGGACAGGGCCACGAGCAGTACTTC
>TRBJ1-3|-|TRBV10-3|-
CAIRRQFSGNTIYF
TGTGCCATCAGGCGACAGTTCTCTGGAAACACCATATATTTT
>TRBJ2-7|-|TRBV6-1|-
CASSGTNPAGEQYF
TGTGCCAGCAGTGGGACTAATCCGGCCGGCGAGCAGTACTTC
>TRBJ1-2|-|TRBV19|-
CASSPDTGTYGYTF
TGTGCCAGTAGTCCCGACACAGGGACGTATGGCTACACCTTC
>TRBJ1-5|-|TRBV6-1|-
CASSTRQAVWPQHF
TGTGCCAGCAGTACAAGACAGGCCGTTTGGCCCCAGCATTTT
>TRBJ2-3|TRBD1|TRBV7-3|-
CASRQGGTDTQYF
TGTGCCAGCAGGCAGGGGGGCACAGATACGCAGTATTTT
>TRBJ2-2|-|TRBV9|-
CASSVWHGELFF
TGTGCCAGCAGCGTATGGCACGGGGAGCTGTTTTTT
>TRBJ2-7|-|TRBV19|once
CASSITHLGYEQYF
TGTGCCAGTAGTATAACCCACCTAGGCTACGAGCAGTACTTC
>TRBJ2-7|TRBD1|TRBV9|-
CASSVRQGNEQYF
TGTGCCAGCAGCGTCAGACAGGGCAACGAGCAGTACTTC
>TRBJ2-7|TRBD2|TRBV4-2|-
CASSQHTSGTYEQYF
TGTGCCAGCAGCCAACATACTAGCGGGACCTACGAGCAGTACTTC
>TRBJ1-1|TRBD1|TRBV19|-
CASSIDMTGGVGAFF
TGTGCCAGTAGTATAGATATGACAGGGGGCGTCGGAGCTTTCTTT
>TRBJ1-1|TRBD1|TRBV6-5|-
CASSRQGKNALAFF
TGTGCCAGCAGTCGACAGGGGAAAAACGCACTCGCTTTCTTT
>TRBJ2-1|-|TRBV10-3|-
CAISEVRGEQFF
TGTGCCATCAGTGAAGTCCGGGGTGAGCAGTTCTTC
>TRBJ2-7|-|TRBV28|-
CASISLAYEQYF
TGTGCCAGCATATCACTAGCCTACGAGCAGTACTTC
>TRBJ1-2|TRBD1|TRBV14|-
CASSHPRRGTHYGYTF
TGTGCCAGCAGCCACCCGCGCAGGGGGACCCACTATGGCTACACCTTC
>TRBJ1-1|TRBD1|TRBV4-1|few
CASSPHLGQGWTEAFF
TGCGCCAGCAGCCCGCACCTAGGACAGGGGTGGACTGAAGCTTTCTTT